The 21 T cell receptor beta chains listed next were all sequenced from one sample in a study of OX40 agonist ivuxolimab in advanced cancers. Receptor amplification or capture employed the immunoSEQ multiplex PCR assay. TCRdb limited this immuneACCESS table to in-frame rearrangements with V and J called. A share of clones is missing; checked studies link under half to unresolved V genes, and the rest is unexplained. This sample lists some 82,000 clones; over 75% were detected once. The ten largest clones capture about 2.5% of the sample. The sequencing here drew on CD4+ or CD8+ T cells sorted from blood, taken in a trial of the OX40 agonist ivuxolimab. Receptors originate from an adult with an advanced solid tumor such as melanoma, head and neck, liver or kidney cancer.

V usage is TRBV5-1 and J usage is TRBJ2-7; 11 bases match TRBD2. This CDR3 comprises 15 residues. Looked up from germline, CDR1 is SGHRS and CDR2 is YFSETQ. With V trimmed by 4 bases and J by 3 bases, 6 bases remained unmatched. The CDR3 nucleotides are TGCGCCAGCAGCCCGCCCGGGACTAGCGGCTACGAGCAGTACTTC. It encodes CASSPPGTSGYEQYF.

Of note for this clone: Distinct nucleotide sequences in the sample also encode this CDR3. CDR3 protein: CAISESAGGSYNEQFF. CDR3 nucleotide sequence: TGTGCCATCAGTGAGTCAGCGGGAGGTTCCTACAATGAGCAGTTCTTC. The gene calls are TRBV10-3 and TRBJ2-1, with 9 bases matching TRBD2. V was pared by 0 bases and J by 1 base, with 1 base of the junction left unmatched. CDR1 is ENHRY and CDR2 is SYGVKD in the germline V gene. The CDR3 loop spans 16 amino acids.

The gene calls are TRBV7-9 and TRBJ2-7; weak D call: TRBD2 (6 bases). Trimming left V 3 bases short and J 5 bases short, with 11 bases between. There are 13 residues in the CDR3. In germline, CDR1 is SEHNR, CDR2 FQNEAQ (reference sequence). This chain's CDR3 is CASSFGGNNEQYF. The CDR3 coding sequence is TGTGCCAGCAGCTTTGGCGGGAACAACGAGCAGTACTTC. The whole variable domain, filled in from reference TRBV7-9 and TRBJ2-7, reads DTGVSQNPRHKITKRGQNVTFRCDPISEHNRLYWYRQTLGQGPEFLTYFQNEAQLEKSRLLSDRFSAERPKGSFSTLEIQRTEQGDSAMYLCASSFGGNNEQYFGPGTRLTVT.

The chain has TRBV28 and TRBJ2-7, with 8 bases lining up with TRBD2. The CDR3 consists of 13 residues. Germline V gives CDR1 MDHEN, CDR2 SYDVKM. V dropped 8 bases and J dropped 2; count of bases not matched to a gene: 5. CDR3 in amino acids: CASRSGTTYEQYF. The CDR3 DNA is TGTGCCAGCCGTAGCGGGACCACCTACGAGCAGTACTTC.

This clone was counted once. The J gene is TRBJ2-7, the V gene TRBV27; 11 positions match TRBD1. The CDR3 spans 13 residues. CDR1 MNHEY and CDR2 SMNVEV come from the germline V gene (reference sequence). V shed 9 bases, J shed 3 bases, and the junction held 4 bases outside the gene matches. CDR3 protein: CASRTGGIYEQYF. The CDR3 coding sequence is TGTGCCAGTCGGACAGGGGGCATCTACGAGCAGTACTTC.

The chain uses TRBV29-1 and TRBJ2-7; the D call may be TRBD1 or TRBD2 (6 bases each). CDR1 is SQVTM, CDR2 ANQGSEA, per germline. The ends were cut back, 6 bases at V and 4 bases at J, with 16 bases in the middle. The CDR3 is made up of 13 amino acids. The CDR3 DNA reads TGCAGCGTCGTAAAAGGGGGGAATTACGAGCAGTACTTC. This translates into CSVVKGGNYEQYF.

The chain employs TRBV30 and TRBJ2-7; maybe TRBD2 (5 bases). V shed 0 bases and J shed 6 bases, with 12 bases lying between them. The CDR3 sequence is 13 residues long. Germline-derived CDR1 and CDR2 are GTSNPN and SVGIG (reference sequence). The CDR3 DNA sequence: TGTGCCTGGAGTGTACGGACTCTCGGCGAGCAGTACTTC. Protein: CAWSVRTLGEQYF.

This clone came up a few times. V usage is TRBV7-3 and J usage is TRBJ2-6; no definite D call. This CDR3 is built from 14 residues. Trimming took off 2 bases at V and 0 bases at J, with 2 bases between the two ends. Germline V gene data show CDR1 as SGHTA and CDR2 as FQGTGA. The CDR3 is CASSLVSGANVLTF. In DNA form, the CDR3 reads TGTGCCAGCAGCTTAGTCTCTGGGGCCAACGTCCTGACTTTC.

The chain carries TRBV7-9 and TRBJ1-2; D possibly corresponds to TRBD1 (5 bases). This CDR3 is built from 13 residues. V dropped 2 bases and J dropped 6 bases, with 10 bases sitting between them. Germline V gene data show CDR1 as SEHNR and CDR2 as FQNEAQ (reference sequence). The CDR3 region is CASSLRGGNGYTF. The CDR3 DNA sequence: TGTGCCAGCAGCTTACGGGGGGGAAATGGCTACACCTTC. Full variable domain (outside the CDR3, taken from reference TRBV7-9 and TRBJ1-2): DTGVSQNPRHKITKRGQNVTFRCDPISEHNRLYWYRQTLGQGPEFLTYFQNEAQLEKSRLLSDRFSAERPKGSFSTLEIQRTEQGDSAMYLCASSLRGGNGYTFGSGTRLTVV.

The chain couples TRBV30 to TRBJ2-1; no clear D gene. CDR1 is GTSNPN and CDR2 is SVGIG in the germline V gene (reference sequence). This CDR3 spans 15 amino acids. Trimming shortened V by 4 bases and J by 0 bases, and 13 bases separated the two germline ends. The CDR3 coding sequence is TGTGCCTGGACCGCAGGCAGTAGCTCCTACAATGAGCAGTTCTTC. It codes for CAWTAGSSSYNEQFF.

The chain combines TRBV27 with TRBJ1-2; the match to TRBD1 covers 10 bases. V lost 0 bases to trimming and J lost 7 bases; unmatched junction nucleotides: 2. Germline lookup yields CDR1 MNHEY and CDR2 SMNVEV (reference sequence). The CDR3 extends over 14 amino acids. The CDR3 DNA reads as TGTGCCAGCAGTTTATCGCGACAGGGGGCTGGCTACACCTTC. It is translated as CASSLSRQGAGYTF.

The rearrangement uses TRBV5-6 and TRBJ2-1, with D hard to call. Looked up from germline, CDR1 is SGHDT and CDR2 is YYEEEE. The length of the CDR3 is 15 residues. V was trimmed by 0 bases and J by 8 bases, leaving 15 bases between them. The CDR3 DNA sequence: TGTGCCAGCAGCTTGGGAGGCGGCCCCACAGATGAGCAGTTCTTC. Translating gives CASSLGGGPTDEQFF.

The CDR3 nucleotides read TGTGCCAGCAGCGTAGCGGGAGAGGCATTCGGGGAGCTGTTTTTT. It codes for CASSVAGEAFGELFF. J is TRBJ2-2 and V is TRBV9; tentative D call: TRBD2 (6 bases). V was cut by 0 bases and J by 7 bases, with 13 bases left in between. CDR1 and CDR2 (germline): SGDLS, YYNGEE. There are 15 residues in the CDR3.

The chain recombines TRBV7-2 with TRBJ2-1; 14 nucleotides match TRBD2. Germline lookup yields CDR1 SGHTA and CDR2 FQGNSA. The CDR3 runs 14 residues. Trimming cost V 5 bases and J 9 bases; bases outside gene matches: 3. DNA of the CDR3: TGTGCCAGCAGCACGACTAGCGGGAGGGGTGAGCAGTTCTTC. Residues: CASSTTSGRGEQFF.

CDR3 in DNA: TGTGCCAGCAGCCGACGCATGGGACTAGCGGGATCGAGCTCCTACAATGAGCAGTTCTTC. Protein product: CASSRRMGLAGSSSYNEQFF. V is TRBV14 and J is TRBJ2-1; TRBD2 matches 13 bases. Germline trimming cut 4 bases from V and 0 bases from J; bases unmatched to any gene: 12. Per germline, CDR1 SGHDN and CDR2 FVKESK. The CDR3 runs to 20 residues.

The chain joins TRBV10-3 to TRBJ1-2; D is ambiguous. CDR1 and CDR2 (germline): ENHRY, SYGVKD. V gave up 11 bases and J gave up 0 bases, with 13 bases separating them. The CDR3 runs to 13 residues. Here the CDR3 reads CAVLDGSNYGYTF. As DNA, the CDR3 is TGTGCCGTCTTGGACGGTTCTAACTATGGCTACACCTTC.

The chain joins TRBV4-3 to TRBJ2-7; the match to TRBD1 covers 9 bases. After removal of 0 bases from V and 4 bases from J, the junction contained 7 bases not matched to a gene. The CDR3 is made up of 16 amino acids. CDR1 is LGHNA, CDR2 YSLEER, per germline. The CDR3 DNA reads as TGCGCCAGCAGCCAAGAGCCAGAGACAGGGGGGTACGAGCAGTACTTC. Its translation is CASSQEPETGGYEQYF.

The genes are TRBV28 and TRBJ2-3; 9 bases fit TRBD1. The CDR3 runs 16 residues. Trimming took 6 bases from V and 3 from J; bases not matched to a gene: 10. The germline V gene has CDR1 MDHEN and CDR2 SYDVKM. CDR3 sequence: CASSPSPGQGTDTQYF. CDR3 bases: TGTGCCAGCAGCCCGAGCCCGGGACAGGGAACAGATACGCAGTATTTT.

DNA of the CDR3: TGTGCCAGCTCACCACCGAATTACCTACTAGCCAAAAACATTCAGTACTTC. Its protein is CASSPPNYLLAKNIQYF. The chain has TRBV18 and TRBJ2-4; D is uncertain. Germline V CDR1 and CDR2: KGHSH, LQKENI. This CDR3 comprises 17 residues. Deletions cut 0 bases from V and 0 bases from J, with 12 bases between.

V is TRBV21-1 and J is TRBJ1-2. TRBV21-1 represents a pseudogene. The CDR3 sequence is 18 residues long. The CDR3 nucleotides are TGTGCCAGCAGCAGAAAGTGCCCCGGGGGGCGGGAAGGGGGTGGCTACACCTTC. Amino acid sequence: CASSRKCPGGREGGGYTF.

J is TRBJ2-5 and V is TRBV7-8; D call uncertain. V lost 1 base and J 4 bases, leaving 19 bases between the germline ends. From germline, CDR1 is SGHVS and CDR2 FQNEAQ. The CDR3 runs to 17 residues. The CDR3 loop is CASSLGVAATKRETQYF. The CDR3 DNA reads TGTGCCAGCAGCTTAGGTGTGGCAGCCACTAAAAGAGAGACCCAGTACTTC.